One sample yielded the 22 T cell receptor beta chains listed below, sequenced in a study of blood T cell repertoires in COVID-19. Sequencing was performed with immunoSEQ multiplex PCR; in TCRdb, only in-frame clones are kept and a portion is missing. This table holds 170,000 or so clones, roughly 90% found once. The sequencing input was PBMCs or T cells enriched from blood (not recorded which). The receptors derive from a woman aged 50 to 60 who had recovered from COVID-19.

This clone was recorded once. V usage is TRBV19 and J usage is TRBJ2-7; 8 bases align to TRBD1. J was trimmed by 5 bases and V by 4 bases; bases with no gene match: 10. The germline V gene has CDR1 LNHDA and CDR2 SQIVND (reference sequence). This CDR3 contains 15 residues. CDR3 sequence reads: CASSTVQGEVHEQYF. The CDR3 bases are TGTGCCAGTAGTACCGTACAGGGGGAGGTCCACGAGCAGTACTTC.

The chain recombines TRBV27 with TRBJ2-1, with a possible D match to TRBD1 (6 bases). Germline-derived CDR1 and CDR2 are MNHEY and SMNVEV (reference sequence). V was shortened by 5 bases and J by 15 bases, with 23 bases between the two germline ends. The CDR3 sequence is 14 residues long. Written as DNA, the CDR3 is TGTGCCAGCAGTACACTAGGACAGCCGGCTTCTCCGTTCTTC. This translates into CASSTLGQPASPFF.

V usage is TRBV29-1 and J usage is TRBJ1-6, with 7 nucleotides matching TRBD1. Germline V gene data show CDR1 as SQVTM and CDR2 as ANQGSEA. The CDR3 runs to 19 residues. Unmatched junction bases numbered 18, after V lost 2 bases and J lost 5 bases. CDR3 sequence: CSVEFRTGNRSRNNSPLHF. The CDR3 coding sequence is TGCAGCGTTGAATTCAGGACAGGCAACAGGAGTAGGAATAATTCACCCCTCCACTTT.

J is TRBJ2-7 and V is TRBV11-2; TRBD1 matches at 12 bases. The trim removed 2 bases at V and 7 bases at J, leaving 15 bases unmatched. This CDR3 has 18 amino acids. Germline assignment: CDR1 SGHAT and CDR2 FQNNGV. The DNA for the CDR3 is TGTGCCAGCAGCTTATCGTTATTTGGGGGACAGGGGGCAGAGGAGCAGTACTTC. Encoded protein: CASSLSLFGGQGAEEQYF.

The J gene is TRBJ1-5, the V gene TRBV19; a weak D match, TRBD1 (5 bases). V lost 5 bases to trimming and J lost 4 bases, with 24 bases between them. The CDR3 has 18 residues. CDR1 is LNHDA, CDR2 SQIVND, per germline (reference sequence). For the CDR3, the DNA is TGTGCCAGTAGTTCCCGAATAAGCCTGGGGGGGGAAAATCAGCCCCAGCATTTT. Its protein product is CASSSRISLGGENQPQHF.

CDR3 nucleotide sequence: TGTGCCAGTAGAGACAGGGTAAACAATGAGCAGTTCTTC. It specifies CASRDRVNNEQFF. V gene TRBV11-3 combines with J gene TRBJ2-1, with 7 bases lining up with TRBD1. Trimming cost V 9 bases and J 5 bases; bases outside gene matches: 7. The length of the CDR3 is 13 residues. Germline V gives CDR1 SGHNT, CDR2 YENEEA.

This clone has a handful of counts. The chain joins TRBV30 to TRBJ1-5; TRBD1 matches at 7 bases. V trimming: 4 bases; J trimming: 8 bases; junction bases outside the gene matches: 11. The CDR3 has 14 amino acids. The germline gives CDR1 GTSNPN, CDR2 SVGIG (reference sequence). CDR3 DNA sequence: TGTGCCTGGAATCGACAGGGAACGGGTGAGCCCCAGCATTTT. Translation: CAWNRQGTGEPQHF.

The chain joins TRBV5-1 to TRBJ2-7; 10 nucleotides line up with TRBD2. This CDR3 is built from 13 residues. Germline V lookup: CDR1 SGHRS, CDR2 YFSETQ. J lost 4 bases, V lost 4 bases, and 2 bases had no gene match. CDR3 sequence: CASSKGLAYEQYF. The CDR3, as DNA: TGCGCCAGCAGCAAGGGACTAGCGTACGAGCAGTACTTC. The entire variable domain, with the rest obtained from reference TRBV5-1 and TRBJ2-7, is as follows: KAGVTQTPRYLIKTRGQQVTLSCSPISGHRSVSWYQQTPGQGLQFLFEYFSETQRNKGNFPGRFSGRQFSNSRSEMNVSTLELGDSALYLCASSKGLAYEQYFGPGTRLTVT.

In its sample, this clone was seen a few times. The chain combines TRBV5-4 with TRBJ1-2, with 9 bases fitting TRBD1. Germline assignment: CDR1 SGHNT and CDR2 YYREEE (reference sequence). The CDR3 runs to 14 residues. Germline trimming cut 0 bases from V and 6 bases from J; bases unmatched to any gene: 3. Here the CDR3 reads CASSLGDREDGYTF. The CDR3 nucleotides read TGTGCCAGCAGCTTGGGGGACAGGGAGGATGGCTACACCTTC.

This chain links TRBV9 with TRBJ2-2; TRBD2 matches at 14 bases. With V trimmed by 3 bases and J by 4 bases, 5 bases remained unmatched. Per germline, CDR1 SGDLS and CDR2 YYNGEE. This CDR3 comprises 17 residues. CDR3: CASSAGTSGSVTGELFF. Written as DNA, the CDR3 is TGTGCCAGCAGCGCTGGGACTAGCGGGAGTGTCACCGGGGAGCTGTTTTTT.

V is TRBV2 and J is TRBJ1-2, with 9 bases fitting TRBD1. CDR1 SNHLY and CDR2 FYNNEI come from the germline V gene. Losses at the gene ends were 4 bases for V and 6 bases for J; bases not matched to a gene: 0. CDR3 length: 12 amino acids. Here the CDR3 DNA reads TGTGCCAGCAGTGGGACAGGGGATGGCTACACCTTC. Encoded protein: CASSGTGDGYTF.

The rearrangement uses TRBV19 and TRBJ1-6; D may be TRBD1 (5 bases). There are 14 residues in the CDR3. The germline V gene encodes CDR1 LNHDA and CDR2 SQIVND (reference sequence). The V gene lost 4 bases and the J gene lost 4 bases, with 8 bases spanning the gap. The CDR3 DNA sequence: TGTGCCAGTAGTAGGGACTATTATAATTCACCCCTCCACTTT. Protein sequence: CASSRDYYNSPLHF.

This clone appeared a few times. The chain uses TRBV6-5 and TRBJ1-2, with 7 bases that match TRBD1. J lost 7 bases, V lost 7 bases, and 12 bases had no gene match. From germline, CDR1 is MNHEY and CDR2 SVGAGI. This CDR3 comprises 14 residues. Here the CDR3 reads CASTALQGIGGYTF. The CDR3 DNA follows: TGTGCCAGCACCGCCCTACAGGGGATAGGTGGCTACACCTTC.

The chain employs TRBV5-1 and TRBJ2-5; D may be TRBD2 (6 bases). The CDR3 covers 14 residues. Trimming cost V 4 bases and J 1 base, with 11 bases left between them. The germline CDR1 and CDR2 sequences are SGHRS and YFSETQ. CDR3 coding DNA: TGCGCCAGCAGCCCGGGACTGCCCCAAGAGACCCAGTACTTC. It encodes CASSPGLPQETQYF. Together with reference TRBV5-1 and TRBJ2-5, the CDR3 gives the full variable domain: KAGVTQTPRYLIKTRGQQVTLSCSPISGHRSVSWYQQTPGQGLQFLFEYFSETQRNKGNFPGRFSGRQFSNSRSEMNVSTLELGDSALYLCASSPGLPQETQYFGPGTRLLVL.

This chain joins TRBV11-2 and TRBJ2-4, with 11 bases identical to TRBD1. The CDR3 totals 13 residues. CDR1 SGHAT and CDR2 FQNNGV come from the germline V gene. V shed 4 bases, J shed 9 bases, and the junction held 2 bases outside the gene matches. CDR3 sequence (DNA): TGTGCCAGCAGCTCGGGACAGGGGGGCATTCAGTACTTC. Amino acids: CASSSGQGGIQYF.

The chain couples TRBV5-1 to TRBJ1-4; 11 positions agree with TRBD1. CDR1 and CDR2 from the germline V gene are SGHRS and YFSETQ. The J segment lost 7 bases and the V segment lost 1 base, leaving 12 bases of the junction unmatched. The CDR3 has 18 residues. The CDR3 sequence: CASSLTGTGGSVSEKLFF. CDR3 DNA: TGCGCCAGCAGCTTGACAGGGACAGGGGGATCGGTTAGTGAAAAACTGTTTTTT.

J is TRBJ2-5 and V is TRBV5-1; a possible D gene is TRBD2 (6 bases). This CDR3 spans 14 amino acids. Trimming pared 7 bases from V and 2 bases from J, leaving 15 bases between. From germline, CDR1 is SGHRS and CDR2 YFSETQ. This chain's CDR3 is CASFQAGRQETQYF. The CDR3 nucleotides are TGCGCCAGCTTCCAAGCGGGCCGGCAAGAGACCCAGTACTTC.

CDR3 sequence reads: CAVRRGSNQPQHF. The CDR3 DNA is TGTGCCGTACGGCGGGGTAGCAATCAGCCCCAGCATTTT. The genes are TRBV28 and TRBJ1-5; D call uncertain. The V end lost 11 bases, the J end lost 0 bases, and 11 bases lay between the germline ends. The CDR3 contains 13 residues. Germline CDR1 is MDHEN and CDR2 is SYDVKM.

This chain uses TRBV3-1 (or the pseudogene TRBV3-2) with TRBJ1-1; weak D call: TRBD1 (5 bases). The V gene's germline CDR1 is LGHDT and CDR2 YNNKEL (reference sequence). The CDR3 sequence is 15 residues long. Trimming cost V 5 bases and J 0 bases, with 13 bases left between them. CDR3 amino acids: CASSSVQGMNTEAFF. The CDR3 region has the DNA TGTGCCAGCAGCTCCGTTCAGGGCATGAACACTGAAGCTTTCTTT.

The chain couples TRBV10-2 to TRBJ2-1; D is undetermined. V dropped 8 bases and J dropped 2 bases, with 4 bases sitting between them. This CDR3 region has 11 residues. CDR1 and CDR2 (germline): WSHSY, SAAADI. The CDR3 DNA sequence: TGCGCCAGCGGCCCCTACAATGAGCAGTTCTTC. Translation gives CASGPYNEQFF.

As to this clone: This sample includes further DNA sequences coding for the same CDR3. J is TRBJ2-3 and V is TRBV7-6; no clear D gene. The V gene lost 8 bases and the J gene lost 2 bases, with 17 bases spanning the gap. The CDR3 extends over 15 amino acids. The germline gives CDR1 SGHVS, CDR2 FNYEAQ. The CDR3 reads CASGALAQITDTQYF. DNA of the CDR3: TGTGCCAGCGGCGCCTTAGCACAAATCACAGATACGCAGTATTTT.

This clone was counted only a few times. This chain connects TRBV24-1 to TRBJ2-2; 11 bases map to TRBD2. This CDR3 is built from 15 residues. J gave up 9 bases and V 3 bases, and 5 bases lay outside the gene matches. In germline, CDR1 is KGHDR, CDR2 SFDVKD. The CDR3 region has the DNA TGTGCCACCAGTGATAGGCTAGCGGGAGGCTGGGAGCTGTTTTTT. Amino acids: CATSDRLAGGWELFF.